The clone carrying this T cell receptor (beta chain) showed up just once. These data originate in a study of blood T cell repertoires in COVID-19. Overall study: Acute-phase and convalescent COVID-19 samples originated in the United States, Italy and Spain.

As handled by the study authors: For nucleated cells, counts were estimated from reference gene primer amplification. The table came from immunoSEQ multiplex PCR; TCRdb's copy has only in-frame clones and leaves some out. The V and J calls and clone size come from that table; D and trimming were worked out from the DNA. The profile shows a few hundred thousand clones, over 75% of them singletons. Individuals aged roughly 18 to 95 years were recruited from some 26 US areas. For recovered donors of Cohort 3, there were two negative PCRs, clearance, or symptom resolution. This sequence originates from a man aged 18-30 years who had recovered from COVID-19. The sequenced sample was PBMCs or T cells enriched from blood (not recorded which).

The CDR3 is CASSLDTGPYGYTF. DNA of the CDR3: TGTGCCAGCAGCTTGGACACCGGGCCATATGGCTACACCTTC. The chain recombines TRBV7-9 with TRBJ1-2, with D maybe TRBD1 (5 bases). Germline CDR1 is SEHNR and CDR2 is FQNEAQ (reference sequence). This CDR3 has 14 amino acids. V was cut by 3 bases and J by 5 bases, with 13 bases left in between. The whole variable domain, filled in from reference TRBV7-9 and TRBJ1-2, reads DTGVSQNPRHKITKRGQNVTFRCDPISEHNRLYWYRQTLGQGPEFLTYFQNEAQLEKSRLLSDRFSAERPKGSFSTLEIQRTEQGDSAMYLCASSLDTGPYGYTFGSGTRLTVV.